Following are 24 T cell receptor beta chains from one sample sequenced in a study of cytomegalovirus exposure and HLA in healthy donors. 60 Vbeta and 13 Jbeta primers were used in PCR. Some clones are missing from TCRdb's copy, which holds only in-frame ones; the method was immunoSEQ multiplex PCR. The sample contains some 80,000 clones, 78% of which appear only once. Material for sequencing was PBMCs. These receptors all come from a man aged 18 to 30 in good health and CMV-seropositive.

The gene calls are TRBV10-1 and TRBJ2-1; 11 nucleotides agree with TRBD2. There are 14 residues in the CDR3. Germline CDR1 and CDR2: WNHNN and SYGVQD (reference sequence). V lost 8 bases, J lost 9 bases, and 9 bases stayed unmatched. CDR3 bases: TGCGCCAGCGGCTCGACTAGCGGGAAACGTGAGCAGTTCTTC. Translation gives CASGSTSGKREQFF.

V is TRBV29-1 and J is TRBJ2-7; possible D gene TRBD2, 5 bases. Trimming shortened V by 4 bases and J by 3 bases, and 16 bases separated the two germline ends. This CDR3 is built from 14 residues. Germline CDR1 SQVTM, CDR2 ANQGSEA. CDR3 bases: TGCAGCGTTGGAAGAGGGCCTGGGTACTACGAGCAGTACTTC. Translation gives CSVGRGPGYYEQYF.

The genes are TRBV27 and TRBJ2-1, with D perhaps matching TRBD2 (7 bases). V dropped 5 bases and J dropped 10 bases, with 15 bases sitting between them. CDR3 length equals 13 residues. Germline loops: CDR1 MNHEY, CDR2 SMNVEV (reference sequence). CDR3 sequence (DNA): TGTGCCAGCAGTCCTCGGGGGGCAAGGGAGCAGTTCTTC. Its protein product is CASSPRGAREQFF.

The chain combines TRBV5-1 with TRBJ2-3; a possible D gene is TRBD2 (6 bases). The CDR3 totals 16 residues. In germline, CDR1 is SGHRS, CDR2 YFSETQ. The V end was cut by 6 bases, the J end by 5 bases, with 22 bases between. CDR3 in amino acids: CASTAPRGGSGDTQYF. In nucleotides, the CDR3 is TGCGCCAGCACCGCGCCGCGGGGCGGCAGTGGAGATACGCAGTATTTT. Together with reference TRBV5-1 and TRBJ2-3, the CDR3 gives the full variable domain: KAGVTQTPRYLIKTRGQQVTLSCSPISGHRSVSWYQQTPGQGLQFLFEYFSETQRNKGNFPGRFSGRQFSNSRSEMNVSTLELGDSALYLCASTAPRGGSGDTQYFGPGTRLTVL.

CDR3 protein: CASSLEGTDQETQYF. The CDR3 nucleotides are TGTGCCAGCAGCTTAGAAGGTACAGACCAAGAGACCCAGTACTTC. The rearrangement uses TRBV7-6 and TRBJ2-5; D uncertain. Trimming left V 1 base short and J 0 bases short, with 9 bases between. This CDR3 is built from 15 residues. Germline values: CDR1 SGHVS, CDR2 FNYEAQ.

The chain is built from TRBV7-6 and TRBJ1-5, with 7 bases fitting TRBD1. Germline V lookup: CDR1 SGHVS, CDR2 FNYEAQ. Unmatched junction bases numbered 4, after V lost 1 base and J lost 4 bases. CDR3 length equals 15 residues. CDR3 protein: CASSLGGQPNQPQHF. DNA of the CDR3: TGTGCCAGCAGCTTAGGGGGACAGCCTAATCAGCCCCAGCATTTT.

The rearrangement uses TRBV13 and TRBJ1-1; D is uncertain. Germline CDR1 PRHDT, CDR2 FYEKMQ (reference sequence). CDR3 size: 13 residues. Trimming took off 1 base at V and 3 bases at J, with 6 bases between the two ends. Written as DNA, the CDR3 is TGTGCCAGCAGCTTAGCTAGCTACACTGAAGCTTTCTTT. Translation: CASSLASYTEAFF.

V gene TRBV6-5 combines with J gene TRBJ1-1; tentative D call: TRBD1 (5 bases). The CDR3 sequence is 14 residues long. V was pared by 0 bases and J by 11 bases, with 16 bases between. CDR1 is MNHEY and CDR2 is SVGAGI in the germline V gene. The CDR3 nucleotides read TGTGCCAGCAGTTACTCGAGGAGGGCCGGGGGGGCTTTCTTT. This sequence encodes CASSYSRRAGGAFF.

This clone was seen a single time. The CDR3 DNA reads TGTGCCAGCAGCGCTAGGACTAGCGGGAGGGGCCGCACCGGGGAGCTGTTTTTT. Its protein is CASSARTSGRGRTGELFF. This chain uses TRBV9 with TRBJ2-2, with 15 bases that match TRBD2. V lost 3 bases and J lost 4; bases outside the gene matches: 7. The CDR3 is 18 residues long. The germline V gene has CDR1 SGDLS and CDR2 YYNGEE.

The chain uses TRBV15 and TRBJ2-1, with 7 bases matching TRBD2. After removal of 1 base from V and 7 bases from J, the junction contained 4 bases not matched to a gene. Germline values: CDR1 LNHNV, CDR2 YYDKDF (reference sequence). CDR3 size: 14 residues. CDR3 residues: CATSRGVGGNEQFF. The DNA for the CDR3 is TGTGCCACCAGCAGAGGAGTGGGAGGGAATGAGCAGTTCTTC.

This clone came up once. The J gene is TRBJ2-3, the V gene TRBV7-9, with D possibly being TRBD2 (5 bases). In germline, CDR1 is SEHNR, CDR2 FQNEAQ (reference sequence). Trimming stripped 7 bases from V and 1 base from J, with 12 bases between. CDR3 length: 14 amino acids. The CDR3 nucleotides read TGTGCCAGCATGCGGCTAGCTGGCACAGATACGCAGTATTTT. Its translation: CASMRLAGTDTQYF. Drawing the rest from reference TRBV7-9 and TRBJ2-3, the complete variable domain is DTGVSQNPRHKITKRGQNVTFRCDPISEHNRLYWYRQTLGQGPEFLTYFQNEAQLEKSRLLSDRFSAERPKGSFSTLEIQRTEQGDSAMYLCASMRLAGTDTQYFGPGTRLTVL.

This rearrangement joins TRBV29-1 to TRBJ1-3, with a tentative D call TRBD1 (6 bases). V was pared by 6 bases and J by 0 bases, with 15 bases between. CDR1 is SQVTM, CDR2 ANQGSEA, per germline. The CDR3 covers 15 residues. CDR3 residues: CSVGGGRSSGNTIYF. The CDR3 nucleotides read TGCAGCGTGGGGGGGGGCCGCAGCTCTGGAAACACCATATATTTT.

J is TRBJ2-7 and V is TRBV29-1; 7 nucleotides match TRBD2. This CDR3 is built from 13 residues. J lost 4 bases, V lost 5 bases, and 8 bases had no gene match. Germline CDR1 and CDR2: SQVTM and ANQGSEA. The CDR3 is CSVSGTYIYEQYF. The CDR3 bases are TGCAGCGTTAGCGGGACGTATATTTACGAGCAGTACTTC.

This rearrangement joins TRBV10-3 to TRBJ2-1, with TRBD2 matching over 14 bases. With V trimmed by 3 bases and J by 8 bases, 9 bases remained unmatched. The CDR3 runs 17 residues. Germline lookup yields CDR1 ENHRY and CDR2 SYGVKD. CDR3 amino acids: CAISDPGTSGSLDEQFF. The DNA for the CDR3 is TGTGCCATCAGTGACCCTGGGACTAGCGGGAGTCTGGATGAGCAGTTCTTC.

The CDR3 reads CATSRDRQGVRYTEAFF. The CDR3 DNA follows: TGTGCCACCAGCAGAGATCGACAGGGGGTGCGGTACACTGAAGCTTTCTTT. The chain couples TRBV15 to TRBJ1-1; 9 nucleotides align to TRBD1. CDR1 and CDR2 from the germline V gene are LNHNV and YYDKDF (reference sequence). The CDR3 is made up of 17 amino acids. V shed 0 bases and J 3 bases; nucleotides not matched to a gene: 8.

The chain links TRBV27 to TRBJ2-7, with TRBD2 matching 11 bases. Unmatched junction bases numbered 12, after V lost 5 bases and J lost 0 bases. The CDR3 covers 18 residues. Germline values: CDR1 MNHEY, CDR2 SMNVEV (reference sequence). CDR3: CASSPHDPLAGGSYEQYF. DNA for the CDR3: TGTGCCAGCAGTCCCCACGACCCCCTAGCGGGGGGCTCCTACGAGCAGTACTTC.

This clone was found a few times. The gene calls are TRBV9 and TRBJ2-6, with TRBD1 as a possible D gene (6 bases). The CDR3 runs 16 residues. Trimming took off 3 bases at V and 6 bases at J, with 16 bases between the two ends. Germline V gene sequence: CDR1 SGDLS, CDR2 YYNGEE. CDR3 sequence (DNA): TGTGCCAGCAGCGGGGGGCCGTCTACAATGGCCAACGTCCTGACTTTC. Translating gives CASSGGPSTMANVLTF.

V and J are TRBV11-2 and TRBJ1-5; a weak D match, TRBD1 (5 bases). The V and J ends lost 5 bases and 2 bases respectively, with 13 bases between them. This CDR3 has 15 residues. Germline-derived CDR1 and CDR2 are SGHAT and FQNNGV. The chain's CDR3 is CASSPAGGGNQPQHF. The CDR3 bases are TGTGCCAGCAGCCCCGCGGGAGGGGGCAATCAGCCCCAGCATTTT.

The chain combines TRBV28 with TRBJ2-7, with 10 positions matching TRBD1. The CDR3 is 14 amino acids. Germline values: CDR1 MDHEN, CDR2 SYDVKM. Trimming cost V 2 bases and J 7 bases; bases outside gene matches: 5. The CDR3 reads CASSLGTGVVEQYF. In DNA form, the CDR3 reads TGTGCCAGCAGTTTAGGGACAGGGGTTGTTGAGCAGTACTTC.

V usage is TRBV9 and J usage is TRBJ2-3; the D is unclear. The CDR3 sequence is 14 residues long. Germline loops: CDR1 SGDLS, CDR2 YYNGEE. Trimming left V 0 bases short and J 6 bases short, with 11 bases between. As DNA, the CDR3 is TGTGCCAGCAGCGTAGGAGTCGTTCGGGATACGCAGTATTTT. Protein sequence: CASSVGVVRDTQYF.

This chain connects TRBV10-2 to TRBJ1-5, with D possibly matching TRBD1 (6 bases). V was clipped by 10 bases and J by 2 bases, with 12 bases between them. The CDR3 runs to 13 residues. Germline V gene lookup returns CDR1 WSHSY and CDR2 SAAADI. The CDR3 loop is CATRTVGNQPQHF. CDR3 in DNA: TGCGCCACCCGGACAGTCGGCAATCAGCCCCAGCATTTT.

The J gene is TRBJ2-1, the V gene TRBV9; no reliable D call. V lost 0 bases and J 6 bases, leaving 4 bases between the germline ends. This CDR3 spans 12 amino acids. Germline CDR1 is SGDLS and CDR2 is YYNGEE. In nucleotides, the CDR3 is TGTGCCAGCAGCGTAGCTCCCAATGAGCAGTTCTTC. It codes for CASSVAPNEQFF. Full variable domain (rest looked up from reference TRBV9 and TRBJ2-1): DSGVTQTPKHLITATGQRVTLRCSPRSGDLSVYWYQQSLDQGLQFLIQYYNGEERAKGNILERFSAQQFPDLHSELNLSSLELGDSALYFCASSVAPNEQFFGPGTRLTVL.

The CDR3 here is CASSLRDRHEGSYGYTF. The CDR3 DNA is TGCGCCAGCAGCCTCCGGGACAGACATGAGGGCTCCTATGGCTACACCTTC. V and J are TRBV4-1 and TRBJ1-2; 7 nucleotides match TRBD1. J lost 4 bases, V lost 4 bases, and 15 bases had no gene match. The germline CDR1 and CDR2 sequences are MGHRA and YSYEKL. The CDR3 runs to 17 residues.

A single count supports this clone. The chain employs TRBV2 and TRBJ2-5; 10 bases match TRBD2. Trimming at V came to 6 bases and at J to 13 bases, leaving 17 bases not matched to a gene. The CDR3 extends over 15 amino acids. CDR1 and CDR2 from the germline V gene are SNHLY and FYNNEI. The CDR3 spells CASRGQSRTSGMLYF. The CDR3 DNA reads as TGTGCCAGCAGGGGGCAAAGCCGGACTAGCGGCATGTTGTACTTC.